Below, one T cell receptor (beta chain) is given with its context. A junction end diverges from the germline sequence, so it may reflect a read error. The sample belongs to a study of tumor-infiltrating lymphocytes in primary liver carcinoma. From around 500 ng of total RNA, TCR beta-specific cDNA was reverse-transcribed using a constant-region primer. Amplification in three nested multiplex PCR rounds with slightly modified ARM-PCR gave rise to TCR beta libraries. Both of the initial two PCR rounds ran for around 10 cycles and employed TRBV1-TRBV30 forward primers alongside a C-beta reverse primer. TCRdb used MiXCR to reprocess the multiplex PCR reads, holding one entry per CDR3 protein. The data hold 100,000 or so distinct CDR3 sequences, with around 84% observed a single time. Co-extraction of both nucleic acids (RNA and DNA) used roughly 18-32 mg of unsorted bulk tissue. Germline CDR1 is SGHNT and CDR2 is YYREEE (reference sequence). This CDR3 has 15 residues.

This sequence joins TRBV5-4 and TRBJ1-1, with TRBD1 as a possible D gene (6 bases). The clonotype comes from a man aged 40-50 years with primary liver carcinoma and hepatitis B virus infection. The specimen sequenced was liver tumor tissue from sampling region 3. Subset here: tumor region T3, left-lateral pole. The CDR3 region is CANSLNGGAGTGAFF. For the CDR3, the DNA is TGTGCCAACAGCTTGAATGGGGGCGCGGGGACTGGAGCTTTCTTT.